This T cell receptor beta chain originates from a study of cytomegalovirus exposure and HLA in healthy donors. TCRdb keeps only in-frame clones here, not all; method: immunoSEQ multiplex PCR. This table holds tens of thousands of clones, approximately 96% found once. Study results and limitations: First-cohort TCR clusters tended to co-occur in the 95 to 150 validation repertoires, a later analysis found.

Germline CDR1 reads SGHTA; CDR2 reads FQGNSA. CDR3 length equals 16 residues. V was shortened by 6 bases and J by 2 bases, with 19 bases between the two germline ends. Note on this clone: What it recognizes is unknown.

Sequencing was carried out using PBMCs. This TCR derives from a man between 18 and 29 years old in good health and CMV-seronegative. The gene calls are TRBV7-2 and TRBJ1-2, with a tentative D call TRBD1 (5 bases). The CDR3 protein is CASSLSRTGANYGYTF. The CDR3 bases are TGTGCCAGCAGTTTAAGTCGCACAGGAGCGAACTATGGCTACACCTTC.